Detailed here is one T cell receptor (beta chain). Its antigen is unknown. A read error may account for a junction end that differs from germline. No cell sorting was done before RNA was extracted from the tissue. These data originate in a study of tumor and adjacent non-tumor tissue in lung cancer. Notes on the study in general: Tumor tissue had significantly higher TCR diversity than normal lung. Higher tumor TCR diversity was associated with shorter survival. Tumor repertoires had a smaller top 100 clone share than normal lung.

The CDR3 has 17 residues. The germline V gene has CDR1 DFQATT and CDR2 SNEGSKA (reference sequence). TCRbeta libraries were built with three rounds of nested PCR, modified from ARM-PCR. TCRdb redid the calling of the multiplex PCR reads with MiXCR, one entry per CDR3 protein. The sample holds 65,000 to 90,000 distinct CDR3 sequences, 80% to 85% seen once. The receptor was isolated from a woman aged 45 to 65 with non-small cell lung cancer. The sequenced sample was lung tumor tissue. The J gene is TRBJ2-1, the V gene TRBV20-1; a possible D gene is TRBD2 (6 bases). The CDR3 nucleotides are TGCAGTCCTAGGGATCCAGAAACTAGCTTTTCGGGGAGTGAACGACGCTTC. Its translation: CSPRDPETSFSGSERRF.